The 10 T cell receptor beta chains reported below all come from one sample, sequenced in a study of breast tumors, draining lymph nodes, adjacent tissues. Axillary draining lymph nodes of breast cancer patients supplied the node samples. TCRdb used MiXCR to reprocess the multiplex PCR reads, holding one entry per CDR3 protein. Of under 150,000 distinct CDR3 sequences listed, around 20% are singletons. Sequencing was done on a sample of axillary lymph node tissue. Source of these receptors: a female donor with breast cancer. Some clones in this sample may be carry-over from other donors' samples.

Ten or more counts support this clonotype. Here the CDR3 DNA reads TGCAGTGCAACCGGGACTCTGAACACCGGGGAGCTGTTTTTT. Amino acids: CSATGTLNTGELFF. The rearrangement uses TRBV20-1 and TRBJ2-2; D is possibly TRBD2 (6 bases). This CDR3 is 14 amino acids long. Deletions cut 6 bases from V and 1 base from J, with 12 bases between. Per germline, CDR1 DFQATT and CDR2 SNEGSKA (reference sequence).

At least ten counts were recorded for this clonotype. This chain connects TRBV6-4 to TRBJ1-2; tentatively, D is TRBD1 (5 bases). Germline loops: CDR1 MRHNA, CDR2 SNTAGT. This CDR3 is 16 amino acids long. V was pared by 3 bases and J by 0 bases, with 14 bases between. The CDR3 here is CASSEGWGGPNYGYTF. The CDR3 DNA reads as TGTGCCAGCAGTGAGGGATGGGGGGGTCCTAACTATGGCTACACCTTC.

The table lists this clonotype with many counts. This chain joins TRBV27 and TRBJ2-1; unclear D gene. CDR1 and CDR2 (germline): MNHEY, SMNVEV (reference sequence). CDR3 length: 13 residues. V gave up 3 bases and J gave up 12 bases, with 15 bases separating them. CDR3 amino acids: CASSFGLGLRQFF. The DNA of the CDR3 is TGTGCCAGCAGTTTTGGTTTGGGCCTTCGGCAGTTCTTC.

In this sample, this clonotype turned up many times. This chain uses TRBV5-1 with TRBJ2-1, with TRBD2 identical over 12 bases. V was clipped by 5 bases and J by 8 bases; unmatched bases: 11. The CDR3 is made up of 16 amino acids. The germline gives CDR1 SGHRS, CDR2 YFSETQ. The CDR3 bases are TGCGCCAGCAGACCAACTAGCGGGAGGCTGGGGGATGAGCAGTTCTTC. Encoded protein: CASRPTSGRLGDEQFF. Full variable domain (rest looked up from reference TRBV5-1 and TRBJ2-1): KAGVTQTPRYLIKTRGQQVTLSCSPISGHRSVSWYQQTPGQGLQFLFEYFSETQRNKGNFPGRFSGRQFSNSRSEMNVSTLELGDSALYLCASRPTSGRLGDEQFFGPGTRLTVL.

At least ten counts were recorded for this clonotype. The chain joins TRBV7-2 to TRBJ1-6; 7 bases are a match to TRBD1. Germline V lookup: CDR1 SGHTA, CDR2 FQGNSA. The CDR3 loop spans 14 amino acids. The junction had 12 bases not matched to a gene; V was cut back by 5 bases and J by 14 bases. CDR3 amino acids: CASSPGTVGFSLHF. In DNA form, the CDR3 reads TGTGCCAGCAGCCCGGGGACAGTTGGTTTTTCCCTCCACTTT.

With respect to this clonotype: Because the CDR3's place on the DNA is in doubt, the DNA is left out and the CDR3 is given as listed by TCRdb. The rearrangement links TRBV3-1 to TRBJ2-2; TRBD2, the table's D call, lacks a check against the DNA. The CDR3 is 15 amino acids in total, end residues counted. Germline V gives CDR1 LGHDT, CDR2 YNNKEL (reference sequence). The CDR3 is CASSQVGGGTGELSF.

This clonotype has at least ten counts. The chain uses TRBV5-6 and TRBJ1-2; 7 nucleotides line up with TRBD1. V was pared by 0 bases and J by 3 bases, with 5 bases of the junction left unmatched. The CDR3 totals 15 residues. Germline CDR1 is SGHDT and CDR2 is YYEEEE. CDR3: CASSLAGGSDYGYTF. The DNA for the CDR3 is TGTGCCAGCAGCTTGGCAGGGGGATCAGACTATGGCTACACCTTC.

A word on this clonotype: The missing conserved phenylalanine or tryptophan at the end of this CDR3 makes a read error likely. The DNA for the CDR3 is TGTGCCAGTAGCCCGAATGGACAGGGCAATCAGCCCCAGCATTAT. Its translation is CASSPNGQGNQPQHY. V usage is TRBV19 and J usage is TRBJ1-5; 7 nucleotides align to TRBD1. Germline CDR1 is LNHDA and CDR2 is SQIVND (reference sequence). The V segment lost 6 bases and the J segment 2 bases; nucleotides outside the gene matches: 7. The CDR3 covers 15 residues.

V usage is TRBV7-9 and J usage is TRBJ1-1, with D perhaps TRBD1 (6 bases). The CDR3 is 16 residues long. The germline CDR1 and CDR2 sequences are SEHNR and FQNEAQ (reference sequence). V lost 5 bases to trimming and J lost 4 bases, with 20 bases between them. CDR3 DNA: TGTGCCAGCAGCGAACGGCGGGGGGGCTGGGGCACTGAAGCTTTCTTT. Translation gives CASSERRGGWGTEAFF.

Comments on this clonotype: A clone one base away is much larger, so this may be a read error. The chain uses TRBV29-1 and TRBJ1-4, with TRBD1 matching over 7 bases. CDR1 is SQVTM and CDR2 is ANQGSEA in the germline V gene. This CDR3 spans 14 amino acids. CDR3 amino acids: CSVQGDGTNERLFF. CDR3 nucleotide sequence: TGCAGCGTTCAGGGGGATGGAACTAATGAAAGACTGTTTTTT.